This note documents a single T cell receptor (beta chain) sequence. Measured with immunoSEQ multiplex PCR; TCRdb has only the in-frame clones, and not every one. Here the sample spans around 550,000 clones, less than 96% being singletons. This sample is drawn from a study of shared clonotypes between healthy human individuals. The material sequenced was naive CD4+ T cells sorted from blood. Noted subset: CD45RA+ positively selected. The clonotype comes from a woman aged 25 to 39 in good health.

This chain's CDR3 is CASSLEADEAFF. The CDR3 coding sequence is TGTGCCAGCAGCTTAGAGGCGGATGAAGCTTTCTTT. This chain joins TRBV7-6 and TRBJ1-1, with D uncertain. Deletions cut 1 base from V and 7 bases from J, with 7 bases between. The length of the CDR3 is 12 residues. Germline V gives CDR1 SGHVS, CDR2 FNYEAQ.